These 16 T cell receptor beta chains came from one sample sequenced in a study of T cells after somatic rescue of genetic block. Method: immunoSEQ multiplex PCR; TCRdb's copy keeps in-frame clones and lacks some. The repertoire includes tens of thousands of clones, roughly 96% of them detected once, and about 0.076% sits in the top ten. The sequencing sample was made of peripheral blood mononuclear cells (PBMCs). These receptors all come from a child younger than two.

This chain joins TRBV4-3 and TRBJ2-3; 7 positions agree with TRBD2. Germline-derived CDR1 and CDR2 are LGHNA and YSLEER. V lost 0 bases to trimming and J lost 2 bases; unmatched junction nucleotides: 11. This CDR3 has 18 amino acids. In nucleotides, the CDR3 is TGCGCCAGCAGCCAAGAGATTGTTGCGGGAGATGTCACAGATACGCAGTATTTT. It translates to CASSQEIVAGDVTDTQYF.

The chain employs TRBV18 and TRBJ2-3; 8 bases map to TRBD2. The CDR3 has 13 residues. Germline-derived CDR1 and CDR2 are KGHSH and LQKENI. J was trimmed by 1 base and V by 6 bases; bases with no gene match: 0. The CDR3 DNA sequence: TGTGCCAGCTCTAGCGGGGGCACAGATACGCAGTATTTT. The encoded protein is CASSSGGTDTQYF.

This clone was found once. Here the CDR3 reads CAWKVRGTTPNEQFF. CDR3 coding DNA: TGTGCCTGGAAAGTAAGAGGGACTACCCCCAATGAGCAGTTCTTC. The chain links TRBV30 to TRBJ2-1; 7 bases are shared with TRBD2. CDR1 and CDR2 from the germline V gene are GTSNPN and SVGIG (reference sequence). CDR3 size: 15 residues. Unmatched junction bases numbered 12, after V lost 4 bases and J lost 6 bases.

The V gene is TRBV5-6, the J gene TRBJ1-1; D is undetermined. The CDR3 is 15 residues long. V was clipped by 1 base and J by 6 bases, with 16 bases between them. Per germline, CDR1 SGHDT and CDR2 YYEEEE. CDR3 DNA sequence: TGTGCCAGCAGCTTGAGTAATTGGGGAGTCGCTGAAGCTTTCTTT. This codes for CASSLSNWGVAEAFF.

This chain links TRBV13 with TRBJ2-7; the match to TRBD1 covers 7 bases. CDR1 PRHDT and CDR2 FYEKMQ come from the germline V gene (reference sequence). The junction had 6 bases not matched to a gene; V was cut back by 4 bases and J by 6 bases. The CDR3 contains 13 residues. CDR3 residues: CASSSDDRVEQYF. The CDR3 nucleotides read TGTGCCAGCAGCTCCGACGACAGGGTCGAGCAGTACTTC.

A remark on this clone: This specimen includes other DNA sequences encoding the same CDR3. The chain couples TRBV6-6 to TRBJ1-2; D gene uncertain. This CDR3 has 12 amino acids. CDR1 is MNHNY and CDR2 is SVGAGI in the germline V gene (reference sequence). V was pared by 0 bases and J by 2 bases, with 1 base between. CDR3 protein: CASSYSNYGYTF. CDR3 DNA sequence: TGTGCCAGCAGTTACTCCAACTATGGCTACACCTTC.

This chain uses TRBV2 with TRBJ2-7, with 10 bases that match TRBD2. The trim removed 4 bases at V and 7 bases at J, leaving 10 bases unmatched. Germline V gene sequence: CDR1 SNHLY, CDR2 FYNNEI. The CDR3 length is 15 residues. The CDR3 spells CASSASGTSDIEQYF. The CDR3 coding sequence is TGTGCCAGCAGTGCATCCGGGACTAGCGATATAGAGCAGTACTTC.

The gene calls are TRBV7-2 and TRBJ2-7; 13 bases line up with TRBD2. CDR1 SGHTA and CDR2 FQGNSA come from the germline V gene. Unmatched junction bases numbered 0, after V lost 5 bases and J lost 2 bases. This CDR3 spans 14 amino acids. The CDR3 loop reads CASSTSGRAYEQYF. The CDR3 nucleotides read TGTGCCAGCAGCACTAGCGGGAGGGCCTACGAGCAGTACTTC.

The genes are TRBV5-4 and TRBJ1-1; D possibly corresponds to TRBD1 (5 bases). Germline CDR1 reads SGHNT; CDR2 reads YYREEE (reference sequence). There are 13 residues in the CDR3. Trimming removed 0 bases at V and 3 bases at J, with 6 bases between. In nucleotides, the CDR3 is TGTGCCAGCAGCTTGGGAGGGGACACTGAAGCTTTCTTT. Translated, it gives CASSLGGDTEAFF. Full variable domain (outside the CDR3, taken from reference TRBV5-4 and TRBJ1-1): ETGVTQSPTHLIKTRGQQVTLRCSSQSGHNTVSWYQQALGQGPQFIFQYYREEENGRGNFPPRFSGLQFPNYSSELNVNALELDDSALYLCASSLGGDTEAFFGQGTRLTVV.

The chain couples TRBV5-1 to TRBJ1-2; tentatively, D is TRBD1 (5 bases). V lost 2 bases, J lost 6 bases, and 11 bases lay in between. Germline V CDR1 and CDR2: SGHRS, YFSETQ. The CDR3 sequence is 13 residues long. The CDR3 here is CASSFQAGHGYTF. CDR3 in DNA: TGCGCCAGCAGCTTTCAGGCAGGGCATGGCTACACCTTC.

J is TRBJ1-2 and V is TRBV6-5; the D gene is possibly TRBD1 (6 bases). Trimming stripped 0 bases from V and 6 bases from J, with 11 bases between. This CDR3 has 14 residues. From germline, CDR1 is MNHEY and CDR2 SVGAGI. The DNA of the CDR3 is TGTGCCAGCAGTTACTCAGCGGCAGGGGATGGCTACACCTTC. Its protein product is CASSYSAAGDGYTF.

The chain has TRBV5-1 and TRBJ1-1; D is possibly TRBD1 (5 bases). Germline loops: CDR1 SGHRS, CDR2 YFSETQ. The ends were cut back, 4 bases at V and 0 bases at J, with 13 bases in the middle. The CDR3 runs 15 residues. CDR3 nucleotide sequence: TGCGCCAGCAGCCAGGGAGACACCCTGAACACTGAAGCTTTCTTT. Protein product: CASSQGDTLNTEAFF.

The CDR3 spells CASSLPGLASAQETQYF. CDR3 DNA: TGCGCCAGCAGCTTACCGGGACTAGCGTCGGCGCAAGAGACCCAGTACTTC. V gene TRBV5-1 combines with J gene TRBJ2-5; 10 nucleotides align to TRBD2. Germline V gene sequence: CDR1 SGHRS, CDR2 YFSETQ. The V segment lost 2 bases and the J segment 2 bases; nucleotides outside the gene matches: 9. This CDR3 has 17 amino acids.

The rearrangement joins TRBV4-3 to TRBJ2-1, with 10 bases lining up with TRBD2. Trimming took 3 bases from V and 8 from J; bases not matched to a gene: 10. Germline V lookup: CDR1 LGHNA, CDR2 YSLEER. CDR3 size: 16 residues. CDR3: CASSHLAGDLQDEQFF. The CDR3 DNA sequence: TGCGCCAGCAGCCATCTAGCGGGAGACCTACAGGATGAGCAGTTCTTC.

This chain uses TRBV9 with TRBJ2-3; tentative D call: TRBD1 (6 bases). V lost 2 bases, J lost 3 bases, and 10 bases lay in between. CDR3 length: 14 residues. Germline assignment: CDR1 SGDLS and CDR2 YYNGEE. In nucleotides, the CDR3 is TGTGCCAGCAGCGTCGTAGGGGGAACAGATACGCAGTATTTT. It codes for CASSVVGGTDTQYF.

The V and J genes are TRBV7-9 and TRBJ2-1; D might be TRBD2 (6 bases). Per the germline V gene, CDR1 is SEHNR and CDR2 is FQNEAQ (reference sequence). The CDR3 has 16 residues. The ends were cut back, 5 bases at V and 3 bases at J, with 17 bases in the middle. This CDR3 reads CASSPILALVYNEQFF. CDR3 in DNA: TGTGCCAGCAGCCCCATCCTAGCGCTAGTCTACAATGAGCAGTTCTTC.